This T cell receptor beta chain comes out of a study of monozygotic twins with inflammatory bowel disease. With no T cell sorting beforehand, total RNA was isolated from whole blood. CDR3 size: 15 residues. Per the germline V gene, CDR1 is SGDLS and CDR2 is YYNGEE. Reanalyzing the 5' RACE reads, TCRdb keeps one entry per CDR3 protein, without DNA. The sample holds 300,000 to 350,000 distinct CDR3 sequences. The source of this sequence is a human donor with ulcerative colitis or Crohn's disease, or a healthy co-twin of an affected twin (not recorded which). The specimen sequenced was blood. The chain links TRBV9 to TRBJ2-3. The CDR3 protein is CASSVSGISTDTRYF.